This TCR beta chain was identified in a study of cytomegalovirus exposure and HLA in healthy donors. The PCR ran on 60 Vbeta and 13 Jbeta primers. TCRdb's table, derived via immunoSEQ multiplex PCR, lists solely in-frame clones and lacks some. This sample has approximately 80,000 clones; about three quarters occur once, and the top ten carry around 2.3%. The ends lost 0 bases at V and 5 bases at J; junction bases unmatched: 4. The V gene's germline CDR1 is SGHRS and CDR2 YFSETQ. The CDR3 is made up of 14 amino acids. The sequenced material came from PBMCs. The TCR originated in a male donor in good health and CMV-seropositive. This chain uses TRBV5-1 with TRBJ2-5, with 7 bases lining up with TRBD2. CDR3 sequence (DNA): TGCGCCAGCAGCTTGGAGGGAGGGTTGGAGACCCAGTACTTC. This codes for CASSLEGGLETQYF.